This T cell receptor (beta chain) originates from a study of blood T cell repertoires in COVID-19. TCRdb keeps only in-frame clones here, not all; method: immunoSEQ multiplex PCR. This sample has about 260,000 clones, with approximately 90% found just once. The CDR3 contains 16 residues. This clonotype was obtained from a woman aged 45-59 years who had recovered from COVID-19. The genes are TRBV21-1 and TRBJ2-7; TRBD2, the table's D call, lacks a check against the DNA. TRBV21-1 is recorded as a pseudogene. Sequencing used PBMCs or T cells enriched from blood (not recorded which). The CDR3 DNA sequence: TGTGCCAGCAGCAAAACCCGTACTAGCGGGAACCTCTTGCAGTACTTC. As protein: CASSKTRTSGNLLQYF.